Presented here are 27 T cell receptor beta chains from one specimen sequenced in a study of T cells in women clearing cervical HPV infection listed by TCRdb under 2018. Receptors were amplified or captured by the immunoSEQ multiplex PCR assay. TCRdb retrieved this table from immuneACCESS and kept in-frame rearrangements only. Not all clones are present; in checked studies, unresolved V genes account for under half, and no reason is known for the remainder. The sample's table covers fewer than 35,000 clones. Of the sample, roughly 7.7% falls within the top ten clones. Material: blood buffy coat. The source of these receptors is a woman aged 18 to 75 with a cervical HPV16 infection that either progressed to CIN3+ or cleared (not recorded which).

Worth noting for this clone: From the germline J gene comes the end of the CDR3, since the read stops 3 residues before it. This chain links TRBV10-3 with TRBJ2-3; 7 nucleotides agree with TRBD1. V was clipped by 4 bases and J by 2 bases; unmatched bases: 3. This CDR3 region has 14 residues. The germline V gene has CDR1 ENHRY and CDR2 SYGVKD. CDR3 bases read: TGTGCCATCAGTGCGGGACAGATCACAGATACG. Amino acid sequence: CAISAGQITDT. The CDR3 reads in full as CAISAGQITDTQYF.

Turning to this clone: The read comes to an end 3 residues before the CDR3 does, leaving the germline J gene to fill in the end. The chain couples TRBV18 to TRBJ2-5, with D perhaps assigned TRBD1 or TRBD2 (5 bases each). V gave up 2 bases and J gave up 5 bases, with 24 bases separating them. From germline, CDR1 is KGHSH and CDR2 LQKENI. The length of the CDR3 is 18 residues. The CDR3 is CASSPGDSRVRGVETQYF. The DNA read from the CDR3 is TGTGCCAGCTCACCAGGAGACTCCAGGGTGCGAGGGGTGGAGACC.

Note on this clone: Coverage ceases 3 residues before the CDR3 finishes, and the germline J gene fills in the end. The V call is TRBV5-1, the J call TRBJ2-7; TRBD1 matches at 12 bases. CDR3 length: 16 residues. Trimming cost V 4 bases and J 5 bases; bases outside gene matches: 10. CDR1 SGHRS and CDR2 YFSETQ come from the germline V gene. The chain's CDR3 is CASSATTGTGGDEQYF. The CDR3 DNA, read in part, is TGCGCCAGCAGCGCGACCACCGGGACAGGGGGCGACGAG.

For this clone: Read coverage stops 3 residues before the CDR3 terminus; the germline J gene supplies the remainder. This chain links TRBV13 with TRBJ2-1, with 7 bases fitting TRBD1. Germline CDR1 reads PRHDT; CDR2 reads FYEKMQ (reference sequence). V lost 3 bases, J lost 6 bases, and 2 bases stayed unmatched. This CDR3 comprises 13 residues. CDR3 sequence: CASSLGQSNEQFF. The sequenced part of the CDR3 DNA is TGTGCCAGCAGCTTGGGACAGTCCAATGAG. Filled out from reference TRBV13 and TRBJ2-1, the complete variable domain reads AAGVIQSPRHLIKEKRETATLKCYPIPRHDTVYWYQQGPGQDPQFLISFYEKMQSDKGSIPDRFSAQQFSDYHSELNMSSLELGDSALYFCASSLGQSNEQFFGPGTRLTVL.

With regard to this clone: The read is 3 residues too short to cover the CDR3 end, so that end is filled in from the germline J gene. The gene calls are TRBV20-1 and TRBJ1-1; D not certain. Deletions cut 8 bases from V and 5 bases from J, with 18 bases between. Germline lookup yields CDR1 DFQATT and CDR2 SNEGSKA (reference sequence). This CDR3 has 13 amino acids. CDR3 amino acids: CSTLRGYWTEAFF. CDR3 bases read: TGCAGTACCCTCAGAGGGTATTGGACTGAA.

Turning to this clone: The DNA ends 3 residues before the CDR3 does, and the rest of the CDR3 is filled in from the germline J gene. The genes are TRBV20-1 and TRBJ2-1, with D perhaps TRBD2 (6 bases). This CDR3 contains 17 residues. The germline V and J ends were trimmed by 0 bases and 1 base, with 16 bases remaining between them. Germline V CDR1 and CDR2: DFQATT, SNEGSKA (reference sequence). CDR3 DNA, as far as it was read: TGCAGTGCTAGAGATGGTTCAGCGGGCATATCCTACAATGAG. Amino acids: CSARDGSAGISYNE. The full CDR3 reads CSARDGSAGISYNEQFF.

In regard to this clone: The read ends 3 residues shy of where the CDR3 ends; the end is completed using the germline J gene. The V and J genes are TRBV12-3 or TRBV12-4 and TRBJ2-5; 9 bases map to TRBD2. V lost 3 bases to trimming and J lost 5 bases; unmatched junction nucleotides: 10. This CDR3 is 16 amino acids long. CDR3 protein: CASSLVPSGTGETQYF. The sequenced part of the CDR3 DNA is TGTGCCAGCAGTTTGGTGCCTAGCGGGACTGGTGAGACC.

Judged by frequency, this clone is medium-sized. The CDR3 extends 3 residues past the end of the read, so its final part is completed from the germline J gene. V gene TRBV19 combines with J gene TRBJ2-5; D gene unclear. CDR1 LNHDA and CDR2 SQIVND come from the germline V gene (reference sequence). Trimming left V 1 base short and J 1 base short, with 10 bases between. This CDR3 contains 15 residues. The CDR3 here is CASSIVWRSQETQYF. The CDR3 DNA, read in part, is TGTGCCAGTAGTATAGTCTGGCGGAGCCAAGAGACC.

Concerning this clone: The missing CDR3 end, 3 residues past where the read stops, is filled in from the germline J gene. This rearrangement joins TRBV6-2 or TRBV6-3 to TRBJ2-7; unclear D gene. The V gene's germline CDR1 is MNHEY and CDR2 SVGEGT. The length of the CDR3 is 12 residues. V shed 5 bases and J shed 6 bases, with 11 bases lying between them. CDR3 DNA, as far as it was read: TGTGCCAGCAGTCCTGGCCCCTCCGAG. As protein: CASSPGPSE. Given in full, the CDR3 is CASSPGPSEQYF.

With regard to this clone: Coverage ceases 3 residues before the CDR3 finishes, and the germline J gene fills in the end. The rearrangement links TRBV2 to TRBJ2-2; weak D call: TRBD2 (5 bases). This CDR3 has 15 residues. V dropped 2 bases and J dropped 1 base, with 8 bases sitting between them. Germline loops: CDR1 SNHLY, CDR2 FYNNEI. CDR3 region: CASSESSVNTGELFF. The covered CDR3 bases are TGTGCCAGCAGTGAAAGTAGCGTGAACACCGGGGAG.

A remark on this clone: The DNA ends 3 residues before the CDR3 does, and the rest of the CDR3 is filled in from the germline J gene. V gene TRBV7-8 combines with J gene TRBJ2-2; unclear D gene. The germline V gene encodes CDR1 SGHVS and CDR2 FQNEAQ. Trimming left V 5 bases short and J 7 bases short, with 8 bases between. The CDR3 consists of 12 residues. Partial CDR3 DNA: TGTGCCAGCAGCCGTCTCAGCGGGGAG. Protein sequence: CASSRLSGE. The CDR3 in its entirety is CASSRLSGELFF.

Concerning this clone: The CDR3 end lies 3 residues beyond the end of the read and is filled in from the germline J gene. This sequence joins TRBV20-1 and TRBJ1-6; the match to TRBD1 covers 7 bases. The CDR3 loop spans 11 amino acids. Germline CDR1 and CDR2: DFQATT and SNEGSKA (reference sequence). The CDR3 reads CSARRGRALHF. The part of the CDR3 DNA that was read is TGCAGTGCCCGCAGGGGGAGAGCC.

As for this clone: The read is 3 residues too short to cover the CDR3 end, so that end is filled in from the germline J gene. Other DNA sequences within the sample encode an identical CDR3. This chain connects TRBV7-6 to TRBJ1-3, with a possible D match to TRBD1 (6 bases). The V gene's germline CDR1 is SGHVS and CDR2 FNYEAQ. This CDR3 is 17 amino acids long. The ends were cut back, 5 bases at V and 0 bases at J, with 17 bases in the middle. CDR3 DNA, as far as it was read: TGTGCCAGCAGCCCGGTGGACAGACCGAGCTCTGGAAACACC. It is translated as CASSPVDRPSSGNT. The CDR3, in full, reads CASSPVDRPSSGNTIYF.

Concerning this clone: The read terminates 3 residues ahead of where the CDR3 ends, so the germline J gene completes it. The rearrangement uses TRBV20-1 and TRBJ1-1, with a weak D call TRBD1 (6 bases). This CDR3 region has 11 residues. CDR1 is DFQATT, CDR2 SNEGSKA, per germline (reference sequence). CDR3 DNA (partial): TGCAGTGCTACTGGACAGCGAGAA. Translated: CSATGQRE. The entire CDR3 is CSATGQREAFF.

Considering frequency, this clone is medium-sized. From the germline J gene comes the end of the CDR3, since the read stops 3 residues before it. The chain uses TRBV6-1 and TRBJ2-7, with D perhaps matching TRBD2 (5 bases). The germline V gene encodes CDR1 MNHNS and CDR2 SASEGT. There are 14 residues in the CDR3. V lost 4 bases, J lost 0 bases, and 10 bases lay in between. This CDR3 is CASSASGSSYEQYF. The DNA read from the CDR3 is TGTGCCAGCAGTGCATCGGGGAGCTCCTACGAG.

Concerning this clone: The read finishes 3 residues shy of the CDR3 end, and the germline J gene is used to complete it. The genes are TRBV5-1 and TRBJ2-2; D not certain. V dropped 5 bases and J dropped 5 bases, with 7 bases sitting between them. This CDR3 region has 12 residues. CDR1 SGHRS and CDR2 YFSETQ come from the germline V gene. The sequenced part of the CDR3 DNA is TGCGCCAGCAGTCATCCAACCGGGGAG. It translates to CASSHPTGE. The full CDR3 sequence reads CASSHPTGELFF.

Notes on this clone: The DNA ends 3 residues before the CDR3 does, and the rest of the CDR3 is filled in from the germline J gene. This rearrangement joins TRBV11-1 to TRBJ2-1; 9 bases map to TRBD2. The junction had 5 bases not matched to a gene; V was cut back by 5 bases and J by 6 bases. CDR3 size: 14 residues. Germline assignment: CDR1 SGHAT and CDR2 FQDESV (reference sequence). The CDR3 reads CASSRREGSNEQFF. The sequenced part of the CDR3 DNA is TGTGCCAGCAGCCGGCGGGAGGGCTCCAATGAG.

CDR3 DNA (partial): TGCGCCAGCAGCTCTTCCGCAGGGAGCACAGATACG. Its translation is CASSSSAGSTDT. The whole CDR3 protein reads CASSSSAGSTDTQYF. This chain connects TRBV5-1 to TRBJ2-3; the D gene is possibly TRBD1 (5 bases). From the germline J gene comes the end of the CDR3, since the read stops 3 residues before it. Germline V gene sequence: CDR1 SGHRS, CDR2 YFSETQ. This CDR3 spans 15 amino acids. V gave up 3 bases and J gave up 0 bases, with 11 bases separating them.

Measured by frequency, this clone is medium-sized. With the read ending 3 residues before the CDR3 end, the germline J gene is used to fill in that end. J is TRBJ1-2 and V is TRBV2; TRBD1 matches 7 bases. V lost 8 bases, J lost 3 bases, and 3 bases stayed unmatched. CDR1 is SNHLY, CDR2 FYNNEI, per germline. The CDR3 covers 12 residues. The part of the CDR3 DNA that was read is TGTGCCAGCCCAGACAGGGACTATGGC. It encodes CASPDRDYG. The full-length CDR3 reads as CASPDRDYGYTF.

A remark on this clone: The read ends 3 residues early relative to the CDR3; the germline J gene fills the gap. This chain connects TRBV5-4 to TRBJ1-2, with 7 bases aligning to TRBD1. This CDR3 has 13 amino acids. Germline V gene data show CDR1 as SGHNT and CDR2 as YYREEE (reference sequence). V shed 3 bases and J 4 bases; nucleotides not matched to a gene: 3. The CDR3 sequence: CASSSGQLYGYTF. The sequenced part of the CDR3 DNA is TGTGCCAGCAGCTCGGGACAGCTCTATGGC.

The CDR3 here is CSAGDYRERVGELFF. The sequenced part of the CDR3 DNA is TGCAGTGCTGGGGACTACCGGGAGAGGGTCGGGGAG. The chain has TRBV20-1 and TRBJ2-2; 7 positions agree with TRBD2. The read ends 3 residues shy of where the CDR3 ends; the end is completed using the germline J gene. CDR3 size: 15 residues. The trim removed 5 bases at V and 7 bases at J, leaving 13 bases unmatched. The germline gives CDR1 DFQATT, CDR2 SNEGSKA (reference sequence).

Concerning this clone itself: The missing CDR3 end, 3 residues past where the read stops, is filled in from the germline J gene. This chain connects TRBV7-3 to TRBJ2-2, with 11 bases fitting TRBD1. The length of the CDR3 is 14 residues. J lost 8 bases, V lost 1 base, and 0 bases had no gene match. Germline CDR1 SGHTA, CDR2 FQGTGA. The CDR3: CASSLRDRGGELFF. Incomplete CDR3 DNA: TGTGCCAGCAGCTTAAGGGACAGGGGGGGGGAG.

As concerns this clone: Coverage ceases 3 residues before the CDR3 finishes, and the germline J gene fills in the end. The V gene is TRBV19, the J gene TRBJ1-2; 7 bases are a match to TRBD1. J lost 4 bases, V lost 6 bases, and 8 bases had no gene match. The CDR3 sequence is 14 residues long. Looked up from germline, CDR1 is LNHDA and CDR2 is SQIVND (reference sequence). CDR3 amino acids: CASSLGQTFYGYTF. The part of the CDR3 DNA that was read is TGTGCCAGTAGCCTGGGACAGACTTTCTATGGC.

On this clone itself: The junction and the germline gene differ at one end; a read error may be behind it. Sequencing ends 3 residues short of the CDR3 end; the germline J gene provides the rest. The chain uses TRBV5-1 and TRBJ2-3; a weak D match, TRBD2 (6 bases). The CDR3 extends over 14 amino acids. The germline V gene encodes CDR1 SGHRS and CDR2 YFSETQ. The CDR3 here is CAISSGTVTDTQYF. CDR3 DNA, as far as it was read: TGCGCCATCAGCTCCGGGACTGTCACAGATACG.

Points on this clone: The read finishes 3 residues shy of the CDR3 end, and the germline J gene is used to complete it. V gene TRBV7-9 combines with J gene TRBJ1-2, with a possible D match to TRBD1 (6 bases). Germline lookup yields CDR1 SEHNR and CDR2 FQNEAQ (reference sequence). Between the trimmed V and J ends, which lost 4 bases and 2 bases, there was a span of 11 bases. There are 14 residues in the CDR3. CDR3 DNA (partial): TGTGCCAGCAGCTCCTGGACAGAGAACTATGGC. This encodes CASSSWTENYG. The whole CDR3 sequence is CASSSWTENYGYTF.

Of note for this clone: Coverage ceases 3 residues before the CDR3 finishes, and the germline J gene fills in the end. This chain links TRBV7-6 with TRBJ1-2, with D possibly matching TRBD1 (6 bases). The CDR3 has 13 amino acids. Germline V gene data show CDR1 as SGHVS and CDR2 as FNYEAQ. The V and J ends lost 5 bases and 6 bases respectively, with 13 bases between them. The CDR3 protein is CASSPGEGDGYTF. CDR3 bases read: TGTGCCAGCAGCCCAGGGGAAGGAGATGGC.

Concerning this clone itself: The read gets to within 3 residues of the CDR3 end, and the germline J gene fills in the rest. This chain links TRBV7-6 with TRBJ1-2, with a weak D call TRBD1 (5 bases). Germline V gene sequence: CDR1 SGHVS, CDR2 FNYEAQ. The CDR3 is 16 amino acids. The CDR3 reads CASSLAGLAGNNDYTF. The DNA read from the CDR3 is TGTGCCAGCAGCTTAGCGGGACTAGCGGGGAACAATGAC.